The 28 T cell receptor beta chains reported below all come from one sample, sequenced in a study of T cell repertoires in cytomegalovirus infection. In TCRdb, the reads were re-called with MiXCR into one record per CDR3 protein. This sample has 150,000 to 200,000 distinct CDR3 sequences; roughly 17% occur once, and the top ten carry under 20%. The sample was CD8+ T cells from PBMCs. The receptors derive from a human donor in good health (CMV status not recorded). Some clones in this sample may be carry-over from other donors' samples.

The V gene is TRBV7-6, the J gene TRBJ1-5; D is unclear. Germline CDR1 and CDR2: SGHVS and FNYEAQ. This CDR3 has 14 residues. V was cut by 3 bases and J by 6 bases, with 12 bases left in between. The CDR3 nucleotides are TGTGCCAGCAGCTTGTCGGGGTCGGGTCAGCCCCAGCATTTT. Its translation is CASSLSGSGQPQHF.

This clonotype was observed a handful of times. The DNA of the CDR3 is TGTGCCAGCGGATTCTCGGGAATTAACACTGAAGCTTTCTTT. Translation: CASGFSGINTEAFF. The chain employs TRBV27 and TRBJ1-1; D uncertain. V shed 8 bases and J shed 2 bases, with 15 bases lying between them. CDR1 and CDR2 (germline): MNHEY, SMNVEV (reference sequence). The CDR3 extends over 14 amino acids.

In its sample, this clonotype was seen many times. This chain links TRBV7-2 with TRBJ2-1; 11 bases align to TRBD2. The CDR3 consists of 15 residues. V shed 5 bases, J shed 4 bases, and the junction held 4 bases outside the gene matches. Per the germline V gene, CDR1 is SGHTA and CDR2 is FQGNSA. CDR3 sequence (DNA): TGTGCCAGCAGCCTCCGACTAGCGGGGTACAATGAGCAGTTCTTC. Translated: CASSLRLAGYNEQFF.

The sample holds a few counts of this clonotype. The DNA for the CDR3 is TGTGCCAGCAGCGACCTACCCCAGTCGGAAAACACTGAAGCTTTCTTT. It yields the protein CASSDLPQSENTEAFF. The J gene is TRBJ1-1, the V gene TRBV6-2 or TRBV6-3; D unclear. CDR3 length: 16 residues. The V gene's germline CDR1 is MNHEY and CDR2 SVGEGT. Trimming shortened V by 6 bases and J by 2 bases, and 19 bases separated the two germline ends.

This clonotype was observed a few times. J is TRBJ2-1 and V is TRBV7-8, with 8 bases aligning to TRBD2. The CDR3 loop spans 18 amino acids. Germline CDR1 and CDR2: SGHVS and FQNEAQ. Trimming removed 5 bases from V and 0 bases from J; junction bases left unmatched: 12. CDR3 sequence: CASSPEAGGPSSYNEQFF. The DNA of the CDR3 is TGTGCCAGCAGCCCTGAGGCGGGGGGCCCGTCCTCCTACAATGAGCAGTTCTTC.

This rearrangement joins TRBV7-9 to TRBJ2-7, with 9 bases aligning to TRBD1. This CDR3 spans 18 amino acids. After removal of 4 bases from V and 6 bases from J, the junction contained 19 bases not matched to a gene. Germline V gene data show CDR1 as SEHNR and CDR2 as FQNEAQ (reference sequence). CDR3 sequence (DNA): TGTGCCAGCAGCTACCCACGGGGACAGGGATCCCCTACGGGCGAGCAGTACTTC. Amino acids: CASSYPRGQGSPTGEQYF.

There are a few counts of this clonotype. The chain carries TRBV6-2 or TRBV6-3 and TRBJ2-3; TRBD2 matches at 15 bases. CDR1 is MNHEY, CDR2 SVGEGT, per germline. J was trimmed by 7 bases and V by 0 bases; bases with no gene match: 11. The CDR3 length is 19 residues. The CDR3 nucleotides are TGTGCCAGCAGTTACTCCCCCGGACTAGCGGGAGGGCCGTTAAATACGCAGTATTTT. It codes for CASSYSPGLAGGPLNTQYF.

A few counts support this clonotype. The chain links TRBV10-3 to TRBJ2-7, with 7 bases lining up with TRBD2. The V gene's germline CDR1 is ENHRY and CDR2 SYGVKD. The CDR3 has 14 residues. After removal of 3 bases from V and 1 base from J, the junction contained 3 bases not matched to a gene. The CDR3 sequence: CAISDSGGSYEQYF. CDR3 DNA sequence: TGTGCCATCAGTGATTCGGGGGGATCCTACGAGCAGTACTTC.

This clonotype was observed a handful of times. The chain uses TRBV9 and TRBJ2-5; D not certain. Germline assignment: CDR1 SGDLS and CDR2 YYNGEE. Trimming pared 3 bases from V and 2 bases from J, leaving 8 bases between. This CDR3 is 13 amino acids long. The CDR3 bases are TGTGCCAGCAGCGGACTCGGACAAGAGACCCAGTACTTC. Translated: CASSGLGQETQYF. Full variable domain (missing parts from reference TRBV9 and TRBJ2-5): DSGVTQTPKHLITATGQRVTLRCSPRSGDLSVYWYQQSLDQGLQFLIQYYNGEERAKGNILERFSAQQFPDLHSELNLSSLELGDSALYFCASSGLGQETQYFGPGTRLLVL.

This chain joins TRBV2 and TRBJ1-2, with D possibly being TRBD1 (6 bases). Trimming pared 4 bases from V and 14 bases from J, leaving 17 bases between. Germline V CDR1 and CDR2: SNHLY, FYNNEI. The CDR3 totals 12 residues. In DNA form, the CDR3 reads TGTGCCAGCAGTGGGGACACTTGGCTAGGGACCTTC. Its translation: CASSGDTWLGTF.

The V gene is TRBV25-1, the J gene TRBJ2-3, with D maybe TRBD2 (5 bases). Germline CDR1 is MGHDK and CDR2 is SYGVNS. This CDR3 is built from 13 residues. Trimming shortened V by 3 bases and J by 1 base, and 5 bases separated the two germline ends. CDR3 bases: TGTGCCAGCAGTGAGAGGGGCACAGATACGCAGTATTTT. Its translation is CASSERGTDTQYF.

The rearrangement links TRBV27 to TRBJ2-1, with no clear D. V gave up 3 bases and J gave up 0 bases, with 9 bases separating them. This CDR3 contains 15 residues. Germline V CDR1 and CDR2: MNHEY, SMNVEV (reference sequence). CDR3 in amino acids: CASSFAPSSYNEQFF. CDR3 DNA sequence: TGTGCCAGCAGTTTTGCCCCCAGCTCCTACAATGAGCAGTTCTTC.

The chain joins TRBV28 to TRBJ2-7; D is possibly TRBD1 (5 bases). Looked up from germline, CDR1 is MDHEN and CDR2 is SYDVKM. Trimming removed 2 bases at V and 5 bases at J, with 22 bases between. The length of the CDR3 is 17 residues. The CDR3 DNA follows: TGTGCCAGCAGTTTAAGTACACCCCGCCCCTTGGGGCACGAGCAGTACTTC. This encodes CASSLSTPRPLGHEQYF. The full variable domain, its missing parts supplied by reference TRBV28 and TRBJ2-7, is DVKVTQSSRYLVKRTGEKVFLECVQDMDHENMFWYRQDPGLGLRLIYFSYDVKMKEKGDIPEGYSVSREKKERFSLILESASTNQTSMYLCASSLSTPRPLGHEQYFGPGTRLTVT.

This clonotype occurred a few times. The rearrangement links TRBV7-2 to TRBJ2-1; tentatively, D is TRBD2 (6 bases). Trimming took off 8 bases at V and 5 bases at J, with 16 bases between the two ends. CDR1 is SGHTA, CDR2 FQGNSA, per germline. The CDR3 contains 14 residues. Written as DNA, the CDR3 is TGTGCCAGCGCCCGGGTGGACTATGACAATGAGCAGTTCTTC. This codes for CASARVDYDNEQFF.

This clonotype was recorded a few times. This sequence joins TRBV14 and TRBJ2-1, with no clear D. This CDR3 has 12 amino acids. V lost 2 bases and J lost 12, with 11 bases in between. CDR1 is SGHDN and CDR2 is FVKESK in the germline V gene. Here the CDR3 DNA reads TGTGCCAGCAGCCAAAGGGCAGTAAGGCAGTTCTTC. Translating gives CASSQRAVRQFF.

The sample holds a few counts of this clonotype. The chain couples TRBV6-4 to TRBJ1-1; TRBD1 matches at 8 bases. The CDR3 length is 15 residues. Per the germline V gene, CDR1 is MRHNA and CDR2 is SNTAGT. The ends lost 4 bases at V and 4 bases at J; junction bases unmatched: 8. CDR3 coding DNA: TGTGCCAGCAGTGCCCGTGGACAGGGAGGCACTGAAGCTTTCTTT. Translating it yields CASSARGQGGTEAFF.

The chain joins TRBV4-1 to TRBJ2-5; D unresolved. Trimming removed 0 bases from V and 2 bases from J, with 16 bases in between. CDR1 and CDR2 (germline): MGHRA, YSYEKL. The CDR3 has 17 residues. The CDR3 sequence is CASSQDLGINIQETQYF. In nucleotides, the CDR3 is TGCGCCAGCAGCCAAGATCTTGGCATAAACATTCAAGAGACCCAGTACTTC.

This clonotype has a handful of counts. V is TRBV27 and J is TRBJ1-5, with D unclear. The germline V gene encodes CDR1 MNHEY and CDR2 SMNVEV (reference sequence). The CDR3 spans 13 residues. The V end lost 4 bases, the J end lost 9 bases, and 13 bases lay between the germline ends. CDR3 coding DNA: TGTGCCAGCAGTTCGGACGGACTTTGGCCCCAGCATTTT. Amino acid sequence: CASSSDGLWPQHF.

This clonotype was counted many times. This rearrangement joins TRBV2 to TRBJ2-2; D perhaps matches TRBD2 (5 bases). V shed 8 bases and J shed 5 bases, with 15 bases lying between them. The CDR3 is made up of 14 amino acids. Looked up from germline, CDR1 is SNHLY and CDR2 is FYNNEI. In DNA, the CDR3 is TGTGCCAGCCGGTGGGAGTGGAATACCGGGGAGCTGTTTTTT. Amino acids: CASRWEWNTGELFF.

This clonotype was found a few times. V gene TRBV29-1 combines with J gene TRBJ2-7, with D maybe TRBD1 (6 bases). The CDR3 has 15 residues. V gave up 2 bases and J gave up 1 base, with 15 bases separating them. Looked up from germline, CDR1 is SQVTM and CDR2 is ANQGSEA. Written as DNA, the CDR3 is TGCAGCGTTGAAACCCTACAGGGCGAGTCCTACGAGCAGTACTTC. Translating it yields CSVETLQGESYEQYF.

This clonotype occurred a few times. This chain joins TRBV2 and TRBJ2-5, with 9 bases matching TRBD1. The CDR3 covers 12 residues. Germline lookup yields CDR1 SNHLY and CDR2 FYNNEI. V lost 10 bases and J lost 6; bases outside the gene matches: 6. This chain's CDR3 is CAKGQGGKTQYF. The CDR3 nucleotides are TGTGCCAAGGGACAGGGCGGGAAGACCCAGTACTTC.

This clonotype was seen a few times. The V gene is TRBV9, the J gene TRBJ1-5, with no clear D. Per the germline V gene, CDR1 is SGDLS and CDR2 is YYNGEE. V was cut by 7 bases and J by 5 bases, with 4 bases left in between. The CDR3 totals 10 residues. For the CDR3, the DNA is TGTGCCAGCGGAGATCAGCCCCAGCATTTT. This gives the protein CASGDQPQHF.

V gene TRBV20-1 combines with J gene TRBJ1-1; D is unresolved. CDR3 length: 14 amino acids. CDR1 DFQATT and CDR2 SNEGSKA come from the germline V gene (reference sequence). The V end lost 6 bases, the J end lost 5 bases, and 19 bases lay between the germline ends. The CDR3 nucleotides are TGCAGTGCCATATCCGCACCCTTGAGGACTGAAGCTTTCTTT. Translated: CSAISAPLRTEAFF.

Only a few counts were recorded for this clonotype. The gene calls are TRBV25-1 and TRBJ1-2; weak D call: TRBD1 (5 bases). Germline CDR1 MGHDK, CDR2 SYGVNS. V dropped 4 bases and J dropped 5 bases, with 11 bases sitting between them. The CDR3 is 13 residues long. CDR3 nucleotide sequence: TGTGCCAGCAGTGGGGCAGGGAGGTATGGCTACACCTTC. Amino acid sequence: CASSGAGRYGYTF.

The chain uses TRBV6-2 or TRBV6-3 and TRBJ2-1; D unresolved. Per germline, CDR1 MNHEY and CDR2 SVGEGT. This CDR3 comprises 12 residues. The germline V and J ends were trimmed by 2 bases and 6 bases, with 5 bases remaining between them. CDR3 coding DNA: TGTGCCAGCAGTTACCATACCAATGAGCAGTTCTTC. Translated: CASSYHTNEQFF.

The chain is built from TRBV7-2 and TRBJ2-7; tentatively, D is TRBD2 (6 bases). The CDR3 spans 15 residues. The germline V gene encodes CDR1 SGHTA and CDR2 FQGNSA. Between the trimmed V and J ends, which lost 3 bases and 3 bases, there was a span of 15 bases. The CDR3 sequence is CASSLGGAGDYEQYF. In DNA form, the CDR3 reads TGTGCCAGCAGCTTGGGGGGTGCAGGAGACTACGAGCAGTACTTC. Complete variable domain (other parts from reference TRBV7-2 and TRBJ2-7): GAGVSQSPSNKVTEKGKDVELRCDPISGHTALYWYRQSLGQGLEFLIYFQGNSAPDKSGLPSDRFSAERTGGSVSTLTIQRTQQEDSAVYLCASSLGGAGDYEQYFGPGTRLTVT.

This clonotype came up many times. The chain is built from TRBV28 and TRBJ1-1, with 10 nucleotides matching TRBD1. Per the germline V gene, CDR1 is MDHEN and CDR2 is SYDVKM. CDR3 length: 15 residues. With V trimmed by 4 bases and J by 4 bases, 6 bases remained unmatched. CDR3 nucleotide sequence: TGTGCCAGCAGTTGGGACAGGGGAGGGGGCACTGAAGCTTTCTTT. It yields the protein CASSWDRGGGTEAFF.

The rearrangement uses TRBV28 and TRBJ2-4, with D tentatively TRBD2 (6 bases). There are 14 residues in the CDR3. Trimming removed 3 bases at V and 1 base at J, with 7 bases between. Germline V gene data show CDR1 as MDHEN and CDR2 as SYDVKM. As DNA, the CDR3 is TGTGCCAGCAGTTTTGCGGGGGCCAAAAACATTCAGTACTTC. It encodes CASSFAGAKNIQYF.